A selection of T cell receptor beta chains follows, all from one sample in a study of human T cells and chemical hapten exposure. TCRdb called the RACE reads again in MiXCR, with one record for every CDR3 protein. Of 85,000 to 100,000 distinct CDR3 sequences listed, around a quarter are singletons. Sequenced here: whole blood, sampled in connection with sensitization to the hapten diphenylcyclopropenone (DPC). All receptors come from a man aged 40-49 years with alopecia areata. Some clones in this sample may be carry-over from other donors' samples. The CDR3 runs from the conserved cysteine through the conserved F or W. The D gene is left open where the match is weak.

V: TRBV24-1
D: -
J: TRBJ2-1
CDR3: CATSDNRVTSYNEQFF

V: TRBV7-2
D: TRBD2
J: TRBJ2-7
CDR3: CASSSSGSRYEQYF

V: TRBV29-1
D: -
J: TRBJ2-5
CDR3: CSVGFVAVQETQYF

V: TRBV28
D: -
J: TRBJ2-7
CDR3: CASNSNSYEQYF

V: TRBV12-3/TRBV12-4
D: TRBD1
J: TRBJ1-1
CDR3: CASSRRDRPTEAFF

V: TRBV20-1
D: -
J: TRBJ2-7
CDR3: CSARDSRGSSYEQYF

V: TRBV5-1
D: -
J: TRBJ1-1
CDR3: CASSSQLGSEAFF

V: TRBV9
D: -
J: TRBJ1-1
CDR3: CASSGGQANTEAFF

V: TRBV29-1
D: TRBD1
J: TRBJ2-3
CDR3: CSVGTGADTQYF

V: TRBV29-1
D: TRBD2
J: TRBJ2-1
CDR3: CSVEPAYLAGDEQFF

V: TRBV4-1
D: TRBD2
J: TRBJ2-7
CDR3: CASSQTSGYEQYF

V: TRBV7-2
D: TRBD1
J: TRBJ2-3
CDR3: CASSLDGQGADTQYF

V: TRBV7-2
D: -
J: TRBJ2-1
CDR3: CASSLGRPNEQFF

V: TRBV11-2
D: -
J: TRBJ1-4
CDR3: CASSQSRASNEKLFF

V: TRBV10-3
D: -
J: TRBJ2-3
CDR3: CAISPGTTSDTQYF